The 21 T cell receptor beta chains listed next were all sequenced from one sample in a study of radiation and T cells in renal cell carcinoma. Time point in this sample: blood 2 weeks post-SBRT. Treatment given: 15 Gy SBRT to primary tumor, nephrectomy 4 weeks later. Clones were read by immunoSEQ multiplex PCR, and TCRdb kept only the in-frame ones, dropping some. The sample gives around 60,000 clones, roughly 79% of which show up once; roughly 7% is in the top ten. The material was blood, obtained from a patient whose treatment included radiotherapy and nephrectomy. The source is a man in his sixties with renal cell carcinoma.

The chain is built from TRBV6-5 and TRBJ2-1; TRBD2 aligns across 10 bases. With 0 bases clipped from V and 15 bases from J, the junction kept 8 bases outside the gene matches. CDR3 size: 14 residues. The germline gives CDR1 MNHEY, CDR2 SVGAGI. DNA for the CDR3: TGTGCCAGCAGTTACTCGTTCAGCGGGAGGGAGGTGTTCTTC. Protein product: CASSYSFSGREVFF.

CDR3 in amino acids: CASSSTEGADNQPQHF. As DNA, the CDR3 is TGCGCCAGCAGCTCGACCGAGGGGGCCGACAATCAGCCCCAGCATTTT. The chain has TRBV4-1 and TRBJ1-5; 7 nucleotides match TRBD1. The CDR3 totals 16 residues. Germline values: CDR1 MGHRA, CDR2 YSYEKL. Germline trimming cut 5 bases from V and 3 bases from J; bases unmatched to any gene: 10.

The CDR3: CASGTGGPTDTQYF. The CDR3 DNA reads TGTGCCAGCGGTACGGGAGGGCCAACAGATACGCAGTATTTT. This chain links TRBV27 with TRBJ2-3; 8 nucleotides align to TRBD2. Looked up from germline, CDR1 is MNHEY and CDR2 is SMNVEV (reference sequence). With 8 bases clipped from V and 3 bases from J, the junction kept 7 bases outside the gene matches. The CDR3 is made up of 14 amino acids.

The gene calls are TRBV6-1 and TRBJ1-2, with D unresolved. Germline-derived CDR1 and CDR2 are MNHNS and SASEGT. Deletions cut 2 bases from V and 4 bases from J, with 8 bases between. This CDR3 comprises 13 residues. CDR3 region: CASSEPEGYGYTF. The CDR3, as DNA: TGTGCCAGCAGTGAACCGGAGGGCTATGGCTACACCTTC.

This clone was observed a few times. The chain couples TRBV7-9 to TRBJ1-1, with TRBD1 as a possible D gene (5 bases). Germline loops: CDR1 SEHNR, CDR2 FQNEAQ (reference sequence). The CDR3 totals 13 residues. Trimming removed 10 bases from V and 5 bases from J, with 17 bases in between. In DNA, the CDR3 is TGTGCCACGCAGGGCATATCCCAGACTGAAGCTTTCTTT. Protein sequence: CATQGISQTEAFF.

The genes are TRBV11-3 and TRBJ2-3; 11 bases line up with TRBD2. With 1 base clipped from V and 6 bases from J, the junction kept 9 bases outside the gene matches. Germline assignment: CDR1 SGHNT and CDR2 YENEEA. The CDR3 spans 17 residues. DNA for the CDR3: TGTGCCAGCAGCTTAGTTTCTAGCGGGGGGCCCGCGGATACGCAGTATTTT. Amino acid sequence: CASSLVSSGGPADTQYF.

The rearrangement uses TRBV19 and TRBJ1-1; D remains unclear. The V and J ends lost 3 bases and 0 bases respectively, with 5 bases between them. Germline V gene sequence: CDR1 LNHDA, CDR2 SQIVND (reference sequence). The CDR3 runs to 13 residues. The CDR3: CASSITLNTEAFF. The DNA for the CDR3 is TGTGCCAGTAGTATCACACTGAACACTGAAGCTTTCTTT.

This chain links TRBV30 with TRBJ2-1; 9 bases are a match to TRBD1. V trimming: 0 bases; J trimming: 7 bases; junction bases outside the gene matches: 22. This CDR3 has 20 amino acids. Germline CDR1 reads GTSNPN; CDR2 reads SVGIG (reference sequence). The CDR3 spells CAWSVEGTGLGRASSNEQFF. The CDR3 DNA sequence: TGTGCCTGGAGTGTAGAGGGGACAGGGCTAGGAAGGGCTAGTTCTAATGAGCAGTTCTTC.

This clone was seen more than once but under ten times. The chain recombines TRBV7-9 with TRBJ2-7, with 12 nucleotides matching TRBD2. The CDR3 length is 16 residues. Losses at the gene ends were 4 bases for V and 2 bases for J; bases not matched to a gene: 6. Germline V gives CDR1 SEHNR, CDR2 FQNEAQ (reference sequence). The CDR3 DNA is TGTGCCAGCAGCTCCCGAACTAGCGGGGGGACCTACGAGCAGTACTTC. Residues: CASSSRTSGGTYEQYF. Complete variable domain (other parts from reference TRBV7-9 and TRBJ2-7): DTGVSQNPRHKITKRGQNVTFRCDPISEHNRLYWYRQTLGQGPEFLTYFQNEAQLEKSRLLSDRFSAERPKGSFSTLEIQRTEQGDSAMYLCASSSRTSGGTYEQYFGPGTRLTVT.

The chain combines TRBV6-1 with TRBJ2-5; D possibly corresponds to TRBD1 (6 bases). V lost 2 bases and J lost 3, with 10 bases in between. The CDR3 spans 14 residues. Germline CDR1 and CDR2: MNHNS and SASEGT. CDR3 residues: CASSENEGEETQYF. The CDR3 DNA follows: TGTGCCAGCAGTGAAAATGAGGGGGAAGAGACCCAGTACTTC.

The rearrangement links TRBV7-2 to TRBJ2-1; D is undetermined. Germline V gene data show CDR1 as SGHTA and CDR2 as FQGNSA. The length of the CDR3 is 12 residues. Trimming took 2 bases from V and 4 from J, leaving 3 bases between them. CDR3 nucleotides: TGTGCCAGCAGCTTACTTTACAATGAGCAGTTCTTC. It codes for CASSLLYNEQFF.

The chain uses TRBV13 and TRBJ2-1, with D tentatively TRBD2 (7 bases). This CDR3 is built from 14 residues. The V and J ends lost 5 bases and 9 bases respectively, with 17 bases between them. The V gene's germline CDR1 is PRHDT and CDR2 FYEKMQ (reference sequence). The CDR3 loop reads CASSPYRGAGEQFF. DNA for the CDR3: TGTGCCAGCAGCCCCTACCGGGGGGCTGGTGAGCAGTTCTTC.

The chain joins TRBV5-1 to TRBJ1-1, with D maybe TRBD1 (6 bases). V was shortened by 4 bases and J by 0 bases, with 13 bases between the two germline ends. The CDR3 runs to 15 residues. CDR1 is SGHRS and CDR2 is YFSETQ in the germline V gene. The CDR3 reads CASSPLTGLNTEAFF. CDR3 in DNA: TGCGCCAGCAGCCCCCTGACAGGTTTGAACACTGAAGCTTTCTTT.

This chain joins TRBV6-5 and TRBJ2-3; D remains unclear. The CDR3 sequence is 14 residues long. CDR1 is MNHEY and CDR2 is SVGAGI in the germline V gene. V dropped 2 bases and J dropped 1 base, with 7 bases sitting between them. In DNA, the CDR3 is TGTGCCAGCAGTTACGATCCTGGCACAGATACGCAGTATTTT. Residues: CASSYDPGTDTQYF.

The chain joins TRBV4-3 to TRBJ2-1; possible D gene TRBD1, 5 bases. V lost 0 bases, J lost 0 bases, and 9 bases lay in between. CDR1 and CDR2 (germline): LGHNA, YSLEER. This CDR3 has 16 amino acids. CDR3 amino acids: CASSQERGSSYNEQFF. The CDR3 DNA reads as TGCGCCAGCAGCCAAGAAAGGGGAAGCTCCTACAATGAGCAGTTCTTC.

The V and J genes are TRBV18 and TRBJ1-1, with D unresolved. Per germline, CDR1 KGHSH and CDR2 LQKENI. The CDR3 has 13 residues. V was pared by 2 bases and J by 3 bases, with 7 bases between. The CDR3 spells CASSPAADTEAFF. The DNA for the CDR3 is TGTGCCAGCTCACCAGCTGCGGACACTGAAGCTTTCTTT.

This clone was observed a few times. This chain connects TRBV7-9 to TRBJ1-2, with D maybe TRBD1 (5 bases). V lost 5 bases and J lost 2, with 15 bases in between. The CDR3 spans 15 residues. CDR1 and CDR2 (germline): SEHNR, FQNEAQ (reference sequence). CDR3 in amino acids: CASSPREEGNYGYTF. CDR3 in DNA: TGTGCCAGCAGCCCCCGAGAGGAGGGGAACTATGGCTACACCTTC.

The chain joins TRBV4-3 to TRBJ1-6; tentative D call: TRBD1 (5 bases). V lost 0 bases and J 4 bases, leaving 19 bases between the germline ends. CDR1 is LGHNA and CDR2 is YSLEER in the germline V gene. CDR3 length: 19 amino acids. The CDR3 coding sequence is TGCGCCAGCAGCCAAGAATTAAGGGGACTCGGGACTTATAATTCACCCCTCCACTTT. This encodes CASSQELRGLGTYNSPLHF.

This chain links TRBV10-1 with TRBJ2-4, with TRBD1 identical over 7 bases. The length of the CDR3 is 14 residues. CDR1 is WNHNN, CDR2 SYGVQD, per germline (reference sequence). Trimming took 5 bases from V and 10 from J; bases not matched to a gene: 11. CDR3 nucleotide sequence: TGCGCCAGCAGTCGGTCCCCGGACAGGCGGATTCAGTACTTC. Amino acid sequence: CASSRSPDRRIQYF.

This clone was recorded only once. The rearrangement links TRBV5-1 to TRBJ1-5; D perhaps matches TRBD1 (5 bases). CDR1 is SGHRS, CDR2 YFSETQ, per germline. Between the trimmed V and J ends, which lost 5 bases and 2 bases, there was a span of 11 bases. There are 14 residues in the CDR3. The CDR3 is CASSRQGGNQPQHF. The DNA of the CDR3 is TGCGCCAGCAGTCGGCAGGGCGGCAATCAGCCCCAGCATTTT.

The chain has TRBV9 and TRBJ2-1; tentative D call: TRBD2 (5 bases). Germline lookup yields CDR1 SGDLS and CDR2 YYNGEE. V was clipped by 2 bases and J by 0 bases, with 9 bases between them. The CDR3 is 15 amino acids. The DNA of the CDR3 is TGTGCCAGCAGCGTTCGGGATAGCTCCTACAATGAGCAGTTCTTC. This sequence encodes CASSVRDSSYNEQFF.